This passage covers 16 T cell receptor beta chains from one sample sequenced in a study of shared clonotypes between healthy human individuals. Generated by immunoSEQ multiplex PCR, the TCRdb table keeps only in-frame clones and is missing some. The table includes around 1.6 million clones, 95% to 99% detected once. Sequencing was performed on naive CD4+ T cells sorted from blood. Indicated subset: CD45RA+ positively selected. Receptor source: a young man in good health.

The chain couples TRBV10-2 to TRBJ2-1; 10 nucleotides align to TRBD1. Germline assignment: CDR1 WSHSY and CDR2 SAAADI. This CDR3 is built from 13 residues. The V gene end was trimmed by 6 bases and the J gene end by 7 bases; junction bases not matched to a gene: 3. For the CDR3, the DNA is TGCGCCAGCAGAGACAGGGGGCGGAATGAGCAGTTCTTC. This translates into CASRDRGRNEQFF.

As to this clone: Other DNA variants within this sample encode the same CDR3. The chain couples TRBV5-4 to TRBJ1-3; D ambiguous. V gave up 3 bases and J gave up 1 base, with 5 bases separating them. Germline V lookup: CDR1 SGHNT, CDR2 YYREEE (reference sequence). The CDR3 covers 13 residues. CDR3 sequence (DNA): TGTGCCAGCAGCTCCGGGTCTGGAAACACCATATATTTT. Its protein product is CASSSGSGNTIYF.

The chain recombines TRBV5-1 with TRBJ2-7; D is uncertain. Trimming pared 0 bases from V and 6 bases from J, leaving 7 bases between. In germline, CDR1 is SGHRS, CDR2 YFSETQ. The CDR3 has 12 residues. The CDR3 bases are TGCGCCAGCAGCTTGGGTTCTCGCGAGCAGTACTTC. Amino acids: CASSLGSREQYF. The full variable domain, in which reference TRBV5-1 and TRBJ2-7 provide the parts outside the CDR3, is KAGVTQTPRYLIKTRGQQVTLSCSPISGHRSVSWYQQTPGQGLQFLFEYFSETQRNKGNFPGRFSGRQFSNSRSEMNVSTLELGDSALYLCASSLGSREQYFGPGTRLTVT.

The chain combines TRBV5-1 with TRBJ2-7; 16 bases are shared with TRBD2. Losses at the gene ends were 4 bases for V and 9 bases for J; bases not matched to a gene: 22. CDR1 and CDR2 from the germline V gene are SGHRS and YFSETQ. CDR3 length: 20 amino acids. The CDR3 nucleotides are TGCGCCAGCAGCCTTAGATCCGGGACTAGCGGGAGGGCGCCCAGGAACGGGCAGTACTTC. Translated: CASSLRSGTSGRAPRNGQYF. The whole variable domain, remainder taken from reference TRBV5-1 and TRBJ2-7, is KAGVTQTPRYLIKTRGQQVTLSCSPISGHRSVSWYQQTPGQGLQFLFEYFSETQRNKGNFPGRFSGRQFSNSRSEMNVSTLELGDSALYLCASSLRSGTSGRAPRNGQYFGPGTRLTVT.

The rearrangement links TRBV25-1 to TRBJ2-5, with D possibly being TRBD2 (5 bases). Germline lookup yields CDR1 MGHDK and CDR2 SYGVNS. Trimming took off 6 bases at V and 4 bases at J, with 12 bases between the two ends. The CDR3 covers 13 residues. Here the CDR3 reads CASRETGRETQYF. Here the CDR3 DNA reads TGTGCCAGCAGGGAAACGGGGAGAGAGACCCAGTACTTC.

V is TRBV28 and J is TRBJ2-1; 10 bases are shared with TRBD2. Looked up from germline, CDR1 is MDHEN and CDR2 is SYDVKM. This CDR3 has 15 amino acids. The V segment lost 3 bases and the J segment 5 bases; nucleotides outside the gene matches: 4. The CDR3 bases are TGTGCCAGCAGTTTTTTAGCGGGAGGTAACAATGAGCAGTTCTTC. Encoded protein: CASSFLAGGNNEQFF. The full variable domain, completed using reference TRBV28 and TRBJ2-1, is DVKVTQSSRYLVKRTGEKVFLECVQDMDHENMFWYRQDPGLGLRLIYFSYDVKMKEKGDIPEGYSVSREKKERFSLILESASTNQTSMYLCASSFLAGGNNEQFFGPGTRLTVL.

This sequence joins TRBV28 and TRBJ1-2; no clear D. Germline loops: CDR1 MDHEN, CDR2 SYDVKM. This CDR3 has 14 amino acids. V was shortened by 6 bases and J by 6 bases, with 17 bases between the two germline ends. The DNA of the CDR3 is TGTGCCAGCAGGGGCGGCGGAGGCGAGGATGGCTACACCTTC. It specifies CASRGGGGEDGYTF.

The rearrangement joins TRBV6-5 to TRBJ2-7, with D perhaps matching TRBD1 (6 bases). Germline CDR1 and CDR2: MNHEY and SVGAGI. V gave up 6 bases and J gave up 0 bases, with 15 bases separating them. The CDR3 sequence is 15 residues long. The CDR3 loop is CASRQPGTTSYEQYF. The CDR3 DNA follows: TGTGCCAGCAGGCAACCCGGGACAACCTCCTACGAGCAGTACTTC.

CDR3 amino acids: CASSSVPGHEQYF. As DNA, the CDR3 is TGTGCCAGCAGTTCTGTTCCGGGGCACGAGCAGTACTTC. The rearrangement uses TRBV6-6 and TRBJ2-7, with D perhaps being TRBD1 or TRBD2 (5 bases each). Looked up from germline, CDR1 is MNHNY and CDR2 is SVGAGI (reference sequence). CDR3 length: 13 residues. Trimming cost V 4 bases and J 5 bases, with 12 bases left between them.

The rearrangement links TRBV19 to TRBJ2-2, with 9 bases identical to TRBD1. The CDR3 sequence is 16 residues long. Trimming removed 5 bases from V and 0 bases from J; junction bases left unmatched: 4. Looked up from germline, CDR1 is LNHDA and CDR2 is SQIVND (reference sequence). In DNA form, the CDR3 reads TGTGCCAGTAGTTCTAGGACAGGGGCGAACACCGGGGAGCTGTTTTTT. Translation gives CASSSRTGANTGELFF.

J is TRBJ2-1 and V is TRBV5-1, with 7 bases aligning to TRBD2. Germline values: CDR1 SGHRS, CDR2 YFSETQ. Losses at the gene ends were 0 bases for V and 6 bases for J; bases not matched to a gene: 3. The length of the CDR3 is 14 residues. The CDR3 here is CASSLAGRVNEQFF. The CDR3 DNA sequence: TGCGCCAGCAGCTTGGCAGGGAGGGTCAATGAGCAGTTCTTC.

The chain recombines TRBV7-9 with TRBJ2-7, with 9 bases matching TRBD1. The CDR3 extends over 14 amino acids. CDR1 is SEHNR, CDR2 FQNEAQ, per germline (reference sequence). After removal of 2 bases from V and 3 bases from J, the junction contained 2 bases not matched to a gene. The CDR3 sequence is CASSLSGQGYEQYF. CDR3 DNA sequence: TGTGCCAGCAGCTTATCGGGACAGGGCTACGAGCAGTACTTC.

This chain uses TRBV4-2 with TRBJ1-1; unclear D gene. CDR3 length equals 13 residues. V lost 2 bases, J lost 3 bases, and 7 bases lay in between. In germline, CDR1 is LGHNA, CDR2 YNFKEQ. DNA for the CDR3: TGTGCCAGCAGCCAACGGAGGGACACTGAAGCTTTCTTT. Its translation: CASSQRRDTEAFF.

The chain uses TRBV25-1 and TRBJ2-2; 7 nucleotides match TRBD1. Unmatched junction bases numbered 13, after V lost 6 bases and J lost 0 bases. Germline-derived CDR1 and CDR2 are MGHDK and SYGVNS. This CDR3 contains 18 residues. DNA for the CDR3: TGTGCCAGCAGGCCTCTAAATCCGGGACAGCCGAACACCGGGGAGCTGTTTTTT. As protein: CASRPLNPGQPNTGELFF.

This sequence joins TRBV19 and TRBJ2-7; TRBD2 agrees at 8 bases. There are 12 residues in the CDR3. Germline V gene sequence: CDR1 LNHDA, CDR2 SQIVND (reference sequence). The ends lost 4 bases at V and 6 bases at J; junction bases unmatched: 2. The CDR3 loop reads CASSTLAGEQYF. The CDR3 DNA reads TGTGCCAGTAGTACCCTAGCGGGCGAGCAGTACTTC.

The J gene is TRBJ2-7, the V gene TRBV7-6, with TRBD1 identical over 9 bases. There are 14 residues in the CDR3. The ends lost 5 bases at V and 7 bases at J; junction bases unmatched: 9. CDR1 is SGHVS and CDR2 is FNYEAQ in the germline V gene. The DNA for the CDR3 is TGTGCCAGCAGCCGGGGACAGGGTGTGAGGGAGCAGTACTTC. Its protein is CASSRGQGVREQYF. The full variable domain, rest sourced from reference TRBV7-6 and TRBJ2-7, is GAGVSQSPRYKVTKRGQDVALRCDPISGHVSLYWYRQALGQGPEFLTYFNYEAQQDKSGLPNDRFSAERPEGSISTLTIQRTEQRDSAMYRCASSRGQGVREQYFGPGTRLTVT.